This T cell receptor beta chain was captured in a study of cytomegalovirus exposure and HLA in healthy donors (dated by TCRdb to the late 2010s). About the full investigation: An earlier analysis of fewer than 750 of the donors reported roughly 300 Gb of sequence data and about 120 million unique TCR beta sequences obtained from around 190 million T cells. Roughly 300 gigabases of sequencing data and 70 million to 85 million unique TCR sequences were included in an early release covering around 600 HLA-typed donors. Among the roughly 370 genotyped donors, around 81% belonged to the genetic ancestry cluster associated with self-reported Caucasian donors. The aim of the study was to test whether cataloging public T cell receptors could identify signatures of past pathogen exposure. The study used immunosequencing to profile the T cell repertoires of hundreds of subjects and linked those repertoires to cytomegalovirus serostatus. A separate validation cohort of about 110 different subjects was used in addition to the approximately 610-subject first cohort. High-throughput TCR immunosequencing, statistical association of individual TCRs with disease status, and machine learning were combined to predict cytomegalovirus infection status. In a later analysis, previously published TCR beta repertoires from about 670 donors were re-analyzed and high-resolution HLA genotyping was added so that TCR occurrence patterns could be studied. The later analysis used no new phenotypic data to find candidate immune exposures, relying instead on TCR beta sequences and their occurrence across donors. An earlier analysis of roughly 600 of the donors used high-throughput TCR beta sequencing to judge whether each TCR beta V gene segment behaved as functional or pseudogenic. Donor age, sex, ethnicity and CMV serostatus were compiled alongside the repertoire data. A later genetic analysis used genome-wide SNP genotypes for about 65% of the 666 donors, treating that subset as a discovery cohort. All discovery cohort repertoires had been generated using a single sequencing platform. HLA typing included class I and class II loci at four-digit resolution. Typing coverage differed by locus: A, B, C, DRB1 and DQB1 were typed in about 629-640 donors, DQA1 in about 550, DPA1 in approximately 600, and DPB1 in 400 to 490. Because of strong linkage in the cohort, a few DR-DQ haplotypes were treated as single units for association and clustering. On average, around 230,000 unique TCR beta nucleotide sequences were sequenced per donor among some 420 genotyped donors of the cohort, with 15% to 20% of those sequences being non-productive. Study-level results and caveats: In a later genetic analysis, a missense DCLRE1C variant was associated with V-gene and J-gene trimming of TCR beta chains, and the association was replicated in an independent cohort. Because counts were too low, seventeen rarely observed V segments, including chromosome 9 orphons, were left out of the earlier analysis of some 640 of the donors. When HLA alleles, especially DR and DQ, strongly co-occurred, attributing TCR associations to individual alleles was difficult. This cohort had only TCR beta chains sequenced, and the lack of alpha or paired-chain data limited which features could be detected. In a later analysis, 15,000 to 20,000 TCR beta sequences were associated with specific HLA alleles at a false discovery rate of 0.05. In a later analysis, several top co-occurrence clusters were reported to appear linked to parvovirus B19, influenza, CMV and Epstein-Barr virus. Because some donors lacked HLA typing at each locus, the association tests relied only on the typed subset. The study listed approximately 160 TCR beta chains as associated with cytomegalovirus. In a later analysis, HLA-associated TCR beta chains showed more clonal expansion and lower generation probabilities than non-associated chains that were equally common. In a later analysis, the rate of TCR association differed among HLA loci, with DRB1 alleles having the most associated TCRs and HLA-C alleles having the fewest. Across donors, most TCR sequences were observed very rarely, whereas some public TCRs were present in many individuals. A group of highly shared sequence variants was considered likely to be a technical artifact of the sequencing pipeline. The authors suggested that the approach could potentially be generalized to other disease states and immunological phenotypes. Most CMV-associated TCR beta chains appeared to be HLA-restricted in a later analysis, and the HLA associations seemed to be driven largely by CMV exposure. The classifier was reported to diagnose cytomegalovirus status with high specificity and sensitivity in both the original cohort and the validation cohort. A further reported finding was that TCR beta sequences accurately predicted the HLA-A and HLA-B alleles for most subjects in the first cohort. In an earlier analysis of approximately 590 of the donors, most TCR beta V segments appeared in productive rearrangements about 87% or about 30% of the time, broadly matching IMGT annotations. Roughly uniform sequencing depth across donors was assumed in presence/absence analyses, although this assumption may not hold. A few of the identified cytomegalovirus-associated TCR beta chains were confirmed in vitro to be specific for cytomegalovirus antigens. The only immune exposure information available for the cohort was CMV serostatus. Linkage disequilibrium might explain the correlated functional status among segregating V segments, but an unknown experimental factor could not be excluded. Compared with the roughly 710-donor mean, donors in an Asian-associated ancestry cluster had fewer N-insertions in productive TCRs, according to a later genetic analysis.

The cohort consisted of approximately 670 healthy bone marrow donors. At the time of sampling, every cohort member was nominally healthy, though immune exposures that went unrecorded were likely present. The donor was CMV seronegative and was included in the group of a few hundred seronegative cohort members. A peripheral blood sample was provided by each donor, and peripheral blood mononuclear cells were used for TCR beta sequencing. The Qiagen DNeasy Blood Extraction Kit was used to extract genomic DNA from the blood cell samples. Points on this clone: It lacks a known antigen. Base-call qualities are not available, and no considerably larger clone is one nucleotide away.

Library creation used the immunoSEQ multiplex PCR assay. For the multiplex PCR, a mixture combining 60 forward primers for TCR Vbeta segments and 13 reverse primers for TCR Jbeta segments was used. The CDR3 region of rearranged TCR beta genes was amplified from genomic DNA by a multiplex PCR assay. Amplified TCR beta libraries were sequenced as 87-base-pair reads on the Illumina HiSeq System. In the paper's pipeline: A later analysis counted tens of millions of unique TCR beta chains across the 550 to 800 repertoires, and roughly 10 million of these chains were shared by at least two donors. To remove PCR and sequencing errors, raw reads were error-corrected and collapsed into unique sequences using a nearest-neighbor algorithm that merged closely related sequences. CDR3 sequences were aligned to IMGT reference sequences to assign V, D and J gene segments. Each retained sequence needed at least a six-nucleotide match to both a V gene segment and a J gene segment. A rearrangement was called productive if the CDR3 had no stop codons and remained in frame with V and J, and every other rearrangement was called non-productive. CDR3 was defined according to IMGT convention as the region running from the second conserved V-encoded cysteine to the conserved J-encoded phenylalanine. Sequences without an unambiguous match to a single V gene segment were excluded from the earlier analysis of about 630 of the donors. An earlier analysis of 500 to 600 of the donors classified V segments as functional when productive rearrangements were above 56.7% and as segregating when the standard deviation between donors was above 5%. To diagnose cytomegalovirus status from the catalog of TCR beta chain sequences, a statistical classification framework was built. A later analysis assigned V and J genes by comparing TCR nucleotide sequences with IMGT/GENE-DB human TR gene sequences. A later analysis assigned CDR3 sequences and most-parsimonious VDJ recombination scenarios with the TCRdist pipeline. In a later analysis, each TCR beta chain was defined by its CDR3 amino acid sequence together with its V-gene family, and reads without a unique V-gene family were excluded. To address suspected cross-contamination and a sequencing artifact, a later analysis removed several hundred highly shared, low-generation-probability nucleotide sequences. In a later analysis, a clonal expansion index for each public chain was calculated from normalized within-repertoire ranks of inferred template counts. In a later analysis, generation probabilities were computed with a VDJ recombination model fitted to out-of-frame rearrangements, and the resulting probabilities were checked against IGoR. Hypergeometric tests were used in a later analysis to score TCR-TCR, TCR-HLA and TCR-CMV co-occurrence, with a repertoire-size bias correction applied to the TCR pairs. A later analysis estimated false discovery rates by permuting HLA or CMV assignments 20 times. In a later analysis, co-occurring TCRs were grouped using DBSCAN, and TCRdist sequence similarity was added for clustering within HLA-allele-positive subsets. For co-occurrence clustering, repertoires with fewer than 30,000 or more than 120,000 public chains were excluded, along with five repertoires with anomalous nucleotide sharing. Not all clones reach the TCRdb copy of this immuneACCESS table, which keeps in-frame sequences only. Checked studies attribute under half of the gap to unresolved V genes and leave the rest unexplained. V and J calls and clone size are those listed in that table; D and trimming were worked out from the DNA. The sample table shows 150,000 or so clones, and over 75% are seen once. The top ten clones comprise 2% to 2.5% of the sample.

The receptor's source is a man aged 50-59 years in good health and CMV-seronegative. The specimen sequenced was PBMCs.

The sequenced DNA is TGTGCCAGCAGTTGGGACAGCCAAGAGACCCAGTACTTC. Its protein product is CASSWDSQETQYF. The sequence links TRBV6-5 to TRBJ2-5; 7 bases in between match TRBD1. Here V drops 4 bases and J drops 1 base, and the junction holds 0 bases not matched to any gene. The CDR3 measures 13 amino acids from cysteine to phenylalanine. Solely the CDR3 DNA is kept, with 39 bases framed from the first base. The germline V gene yields MNHEY for CDR1 and SVGAGI for CDR2.